This T cell receptor beta chain originates from a study of cytomegalovirus exposure and HLA in healthy donors. For this clone: The antigen remains undetermined.

This CDR3 has 13 amino acids. V lost 8 bases and J lost 8; bases outside the gene matches: 5. Germline values: CDR1 SNHLY, CDR2 FYNNEI. Vbeta (60) and Jbeta (13) primers were used in the PCR. The protocol was immunoSEQ multiplex PCR, while the TCRdb copy is restricted to in-frame clones and leaves out a portion. Here the sample spans about 80,000 clones, about four fifths being singletons. Findings and caveats of the study: Later work associated roughly 17,000 TCR beta sequences with HLA alleles at 0.05 false discovery rate.

This chain links TRBV2 with TRBJ2-1; 11 bases are shared with TRBD2. The source material was PBMCs. The TCR comes from a man over 45 in good health and CMV-seropositive. For the CDR3, the DNA is TGTGCCAGCGTAGCGGGAGGGGTCGATGAGCAGTTCTTC. Its protein is CASVAGGVDEQFF.